The entry below gives a single TCR beta chain sequence along with its context. Time point: newly diagnosed GD, antithyroid drugs for less than 3 months. The TCR library was made from RNA that had been extracted from PBMCs in TRIzol. The record originates from a study of regulatory T cells in long-lasting Graves disease. Trimming at V came to 8 bases and at J to 6 bases, leaving 7 bases not matched to a gene. The CDR3 has 13 residues. CDR1 is LNHDA, CDR2 SQIVND, per germline (reference sequence). Arm-PCR with iRepertoire HTBI primers amplified the CDR3 regions for these TCR beta libraries. TCRdb independently ran MiXCR on the multiplex PCR reads; one entry per CDR3 protein. The sample shows approximately 480,000 distinct CDR3 sequences, around 15% of them seen only once. The sample was also linked to a second study, of T cells in Graves' hyperthyroidism and ophthalmopathy.

The chain recombines TRBV19 with TRBJ1-5, with TRBD1 matching 7 bases. This TCR derives from a man aged 35 to 55 with Graves disease. Here the sequenced sample was peripheral blood mononuclear cells (PBMCs), taken at new diagnosis, from a patient treated with antithyroid drugs. Here the CDR3 reads CASLLGGGQPQHF. Written as DNA, the CDR3 is TGTGCCAGTCTTTTAGGGGGCGGTCAGCCCCAGCATTTT.